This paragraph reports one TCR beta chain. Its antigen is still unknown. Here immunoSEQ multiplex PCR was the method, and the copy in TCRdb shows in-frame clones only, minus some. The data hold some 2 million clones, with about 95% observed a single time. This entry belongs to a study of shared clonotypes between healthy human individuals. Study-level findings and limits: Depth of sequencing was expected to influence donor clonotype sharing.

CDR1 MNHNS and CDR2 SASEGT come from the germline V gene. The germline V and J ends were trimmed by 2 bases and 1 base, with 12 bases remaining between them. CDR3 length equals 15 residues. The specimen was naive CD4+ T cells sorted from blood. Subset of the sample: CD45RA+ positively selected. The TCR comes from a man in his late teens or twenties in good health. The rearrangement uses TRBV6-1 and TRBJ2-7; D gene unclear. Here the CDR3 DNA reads TGTGCCAGCAGTGAACCCCCTAATCTTTCCTACGAGCAGTACTTC. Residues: CASSEPPNLSYEQYF.